A selection of T cell receptor beta chains follows, all from one sample in a study of cytomegalovirus exposure and HLA in healthy donors. The assay was immunoSEQ multiplex PCR, and TCRdb's table has in-frame clones only and misses some. This sample has under 150,000 clones; 70% to 80% occur once, and the top ten carry roughly 3.1%. Sequenced material: PBMCs. All receptors come from a man aged 25-45 years in good health and CMV-seronegative. The CDR3 runs from the conserved cysteine through the conserved F or W. A D gene is named only where the DNA matches it firmly. Some rows have no size entry. The others give once, few or many, or a class for an expanded clone.

TGTGCCAGTAGAACAGACCGTTCAGCTAATGAAAAACTGTTTTTT | CASRTDRSANEKLFF | TRBJ1-4 | - | - | TRBV19 | 15
TGTGCCAGTAGTATCGGGCGCCGGGCAGGACTAAACGAGCAGTACTTC | CASSIGRRAGLNEQYF | TRBJ2-7 | - | - | TRBV19 | 16
TGTGCCAGCAGTCAAGAACCAGGGGCCCAGTACTTC | CASSQEPGAQYF | TRBJ2-5 | - | - | TRBV6-1 | 12
TGTGCCAGCAGAGAAAGCCCGGGCAATCAGCCCCAGCATTTT | CASRESPGNQPQHF | TRBJ1-5 | - | - | TRBV6-5 | 14
TGTGCCAGCAGCATTGTCGGACAGGCCCACGAGCAGTACTTC | CASSIVGQAHEQYF | TRBJ2-7 | - | TRBD1 | TRBV11-2 | 14
TGTGCCAGCGGTGACCTAACTAGCCCCGGAGGCTCCTACAATGAGCAGTTCTTC | CASGDLTSPGGSYNEQFF | TRBJ2-1 | - | - | TRBV27 | 18
TGTGCCAGCAGTGCTACAGGGGTTTGGGGCTACACCTTC | CASSATGVWGYTF | TRBJ1-2 | - | TRBD1 | TRBV6-5 | 13
TGTGCCAGCAGCCAAAAGGGGCTAGCGGTTTCTAGCACAGATACGCAGTATTTT | CASSQKGLAVSSTDTQYF | TRBJ2-3 | - | TRBD2 | TRBV9 | 18
TGCGCCAGCAGCTTGGCGGTTTTCGAAACCTACAATGAGCAGTTCTTC | CASSLAVFETYNEQFF | TRBJ2-1 | once | - | TRBV5-1 | 16
TGTGCCAGCAGAGGGGCAACTAATGAAAAACTGTTTTTT | CASRGATNEKLFF | TRBJ1-4 | - | - | TRBV6-5 | 13
TGTGCCAGTAGTATTTCTACGACAGCCGCGTCTGACTTC | CASSISTTAASDF | TRBJ2-5 | once | - | TRBV19 | 13
TGCGCCAGCAGCCAAAGACACACCTTTAATCAGCCCCAGCATTTT | CASSQRHTFNQPQHF | TRBJ1-5 | medium-sized | - | TRBV4-1 | 15
TGCGCCAGCAGCTTGCTCTTTAGCGGGGGGGCAGGAGATACGCAGTATTTT | CASSLLFSGGAGDTQYF | TRBJ2-3 | - | TRBD2 | TRBV5-1 | 17
TGTGCCCTTGGCGGGAGGGCCAGGAATGAGCAGTTCTTC | CALGGRARNEQFF | TRBJ2-1 | - | TRBD2 | TRBV19 | 13
TGTGCCAGCGGGAGGACAGGGGGCCCTGAAAAACTGTTTTTT | CASGRTGGPEKLFF | TRBJ1-4 | - | TRBD1 | TRBV6-5 | 14
TGTGCCACCCAGCTTACATCGACAGCCCAAGAGACCCAGTACTTC | CATQLTSTAQETQYF | TRBJ2-5 | - | - | TRBV7-2 | 15
TGTGCCAGCAGCCAACAGGAGGGGGCCCGGACCCAGTACTTC | CASSQQEGARTQYF | TRBJ2-5 | few | - | TRBV4-2 | 14
TGTGCCAGCAGCCGGACTAGCGGGGGCCAAATTTCCTACGAGCAGTACTTC | CASSRTSGGQISYEQYF | TRBJ2-7 | - | TRBD2 | TRBV14 | 17
TGCGCCAGCAGCCAAATAGCGGGGGCTGCCTACGAGCAGTACTTC | CASSQIAGAAYEQYF | TRBJ2-7 | - | TRBD2 | TRBV4-3 | 15
TGCGCCAGCGGAGCCCCAGGGGAAGGAAACACCATATATTTT | CASGAPGEGNTIYF | TRBJ1-3 | - | - | TRBV5-1 | 14
TGTGCCAGCGGGCTCGAACGAGGGAGCTCCTACGAGCAGTACTTC | CASGLERGSSYEQYF | TRBJ2-7 | - | - | TRBV2 | 15
TGTGCCAGCACCCCTAGCTGGGACAGGAGCTACGAGCAGTACTTC | CASTPSWDRSYEQYF | TRBJ2-7 | - | TRBD1 | TRBV7-2 | 15
TGTGCCAGCAGCCGAAGGCCACTAGCGGAGGTCTCTGGGGCCAACGTCCTGACTTTC | CASSRRPLAEVSGANVLTF | TRBJ2-6 | few | TRBD2 | TRBV11-2 | 19
TGTGCCTGGAGGGCCACTAGCGGGGGGCCCACGCAGTATTTT | CAWRATSGGPTQYF | TRBJ2-3 | - | TRBD2 | TRBV30 | 14
TGTGCCAGCAGCCCGGAGAGGCCCTACGAGCAGTACTTC | CASSPERPYEQYF | TRBJ2-7 | - | - | TRBV11-2 | 13
TGCGCCAGCAGCCAAGACCCCGCGGGGGGGGTAACCGGGGAGCTGTTTTTT | CASSQDPAGGVTGELFF | TRBJ2-2 | - | TRBD2 | TRBV4-3 | 17
TGTGCCAGCAGATCTACGGGACTAGCGCCCACAGATACGCAGTATTTT | CASRSTGLAPTDTQYF | TRBJ2-3 | - | TRBD2 | TRBV5-6 | 16
TGTGCCAGTAGTATCAGGGGGCGCGCAATTAATGAAAAACTGTTTTTT | CASSIRGRAINEKLFF | TRBJ1-4 | - | TRBD1 | TRBV19 | 16
TGTGCCAGTAGTAGAGCGGGGGGGCCGGGAGATACGCAGTATTTT | CASSRAGGPGDTQYF | TRBJ2-3 | once | TRBD2 | TRBV19 | 15
TGTGCCAGCAGCTTAGGACAGGGTACAACCCTTAGCAATCAGCCCCAGCATTTT | CASSLGQGTTLSNQPQHF | TRBJ1-5 | - | TRBD1 | TRBV7-2 | 18
TGTGCCAGCAGCCAGTGGACAGGGGTGATCAATCAGCCCCAGCATTTT | CASSQWTGVINQPQHF | TRBJ1-5 | - | TRBD1 | TRBV4-2 | 16
TGTGCCAGCAGTTTACAGGGGGCCGGTGAGACCCAGTACTTC | CASSLQGAGETQYF | TRBJ2-5 | - | TRBD1 | TRBV6-5 | 14
TGTGCCAGCAGCTTGGACAGGGCCGGTAAGCAGTACTTC | CASSLDRAGKQYF | TRBJ2-7 | few | TRBD1 | TRBV7-7 | 13
TGCGCCAGCAGCCCGTGGAGGGGGGGCGCCGAGAATGAGCAGTTCTTC | CASSPWRGGAENEQFF | TRBJ2-1 | - | - | TRBV5-1 | 16
TGTGCCAGCAGCTTAGACGGCAGGTTAAACTATGGCTACACCTTC | CASSLDGRLNYGYTF | TRBJ1-2 | - | - | TRBV7-9 | 15
TGTGCCAGCAGCCAAAAGGGGTGGAACTATGGCTACACCTTC | CASSQKGWNYGYTF | TRBJ1-2 | - | - | TRBV7-6 | 14